The source of this T cell receptor beta chain is a study of T cell responses to AZD1222 COVID-19 vaccine. Study outcomes and limitations: After two AZD1222 doses, spike-specific TCR breadth and depth rose versus day 0. Reportedly, close to half of spike-specific TCRs are directed against unmutated variant regions.

Assay used: immunoSEQ multiplex PCR; TCRdb lists only in-frame clones, some missing. This table holds about 96,000 clones, roughly 88% found once. This clone was picked up one time. Its specificity is not known. Trimming stripped 2 bases from V and 1 base from J, with 4 bases between. Germline loops: CDR1 KGHSH, CDR2 LQKENI. This CDR3 comprises 13 residues. The receptor comes from an adult in good health. Source: peripheral blood, taken on day 0 of AZD1222 vaccination. V gene TRBV18 combines with J gene TRBJ2-3, with D hard to call. In DNA, the CDR3 is TGTGCCAGCTCACCATTGGGCACAGATACGCAGTATTTT. Protein sequence: CASSPLGTDTQYF.